This TCR beta chain derives from a study of blood T cell repertoires in COVID-19. Across the whole study: COVID-19 samples, acute and convalescent, were from the United States, Italy and Spain. The cDNA or gDNA used as material had been derived from T cells, B-cell-depleted T cells, or PBMCs.

Profiling relied on immunoSEQ multiplex PCR, and the TCRdb table lists in-frame clones only, not all of them. The sample consists of some 220,000 clones, 85% to 90% of them appearing once. CDR1 and CDR2 from the germline V gene are SGHRS and YFSETQ. V was shortened by 7 bases and J by 2 bases, with 9 bases between the two germline ends. The CDR3 is made up of 12 amino acids. Cohort placement rested on clinical history that participants reported themselves. Sequences were obtained from PBMCs or T cells enriched from blood (not recorded which). The J gene is TRBJ2-5, the V gene TRBV5-1, with D perhaps TRBD2 (5 bases). This receptor was obtained from a woman under 30 in a cohort exposed to, infected with or recovered from COVID-19 (not recorded which). The CDR3 spells CASRETQETQYF. The CDR3 DNA reads as TGCGCCAGCCGGGAAACACAAGAGACCCAGTACTTC.